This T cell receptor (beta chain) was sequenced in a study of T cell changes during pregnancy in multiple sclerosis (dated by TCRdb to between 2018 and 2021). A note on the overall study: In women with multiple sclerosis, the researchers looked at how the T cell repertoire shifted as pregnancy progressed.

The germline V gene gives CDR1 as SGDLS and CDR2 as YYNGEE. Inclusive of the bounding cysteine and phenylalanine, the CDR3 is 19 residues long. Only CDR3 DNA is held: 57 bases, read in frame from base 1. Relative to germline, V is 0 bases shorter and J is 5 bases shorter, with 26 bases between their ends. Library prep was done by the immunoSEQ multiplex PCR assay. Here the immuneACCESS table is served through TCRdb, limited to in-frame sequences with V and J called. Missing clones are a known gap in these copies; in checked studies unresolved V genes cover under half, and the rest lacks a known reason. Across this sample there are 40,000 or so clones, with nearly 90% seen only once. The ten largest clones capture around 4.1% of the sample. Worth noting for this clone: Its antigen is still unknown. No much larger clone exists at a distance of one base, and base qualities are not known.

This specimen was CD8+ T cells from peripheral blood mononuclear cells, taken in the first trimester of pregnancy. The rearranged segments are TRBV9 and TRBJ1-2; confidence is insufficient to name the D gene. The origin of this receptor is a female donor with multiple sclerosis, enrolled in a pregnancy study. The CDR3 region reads CASSVAQSLEVTHYYGYTF. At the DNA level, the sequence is TGTGCCAGCAGCGTAGCGCAAAGTCTCGAGGTCACCCACTATTATGGCTACACCTTC.